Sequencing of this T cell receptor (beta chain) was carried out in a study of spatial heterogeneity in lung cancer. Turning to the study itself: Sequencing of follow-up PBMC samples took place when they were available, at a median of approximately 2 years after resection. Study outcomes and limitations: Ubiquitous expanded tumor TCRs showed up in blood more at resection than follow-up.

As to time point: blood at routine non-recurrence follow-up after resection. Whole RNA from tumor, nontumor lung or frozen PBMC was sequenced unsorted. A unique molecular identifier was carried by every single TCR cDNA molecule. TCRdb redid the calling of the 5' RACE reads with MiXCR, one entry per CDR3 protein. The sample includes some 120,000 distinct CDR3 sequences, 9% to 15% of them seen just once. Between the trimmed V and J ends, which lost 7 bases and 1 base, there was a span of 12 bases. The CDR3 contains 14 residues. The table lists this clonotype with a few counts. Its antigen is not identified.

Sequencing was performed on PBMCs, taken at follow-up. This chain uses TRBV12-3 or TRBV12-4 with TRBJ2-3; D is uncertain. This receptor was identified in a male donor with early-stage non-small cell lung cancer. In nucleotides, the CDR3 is TGTGCCAGCAACTCCCTCGGCGGCACAGATACGCAGTATTTT. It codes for CASNSLGGTDTQYF.